These 27 T cell receptor beta chains share one sample of origin, sequenced in a study of response to subunit inactivated influenza vaccine. TCRdb processed the RT-PCR reads anew with MiXCR; each CDR3 protein has one entry. The sample carries hundreds of thousands of distinct CDR3 sequences, roughly 22% recorded once. Sequenced material: PBMCs from blood, taken 21 months after vaccination. The source is a man between 50 and 70 years old who received an inactivated influenza vaccine.

This clonotype was detected a few times. An end of the junction differs from the germline gene, which may be a read error. The chain combines TRBV7-8 with TRBJ1-6; no clear D. CDR1 is SGHVS and CDR2 is FQNEAQ in the germline V gene. The CDR3 contains 16 residues. The CDR3 protein is CASSSGEGSYYSPLHF. CDR3 nucleotides: TGTGCCAGCAGCTCCGGCGAAGGAAGCTATTATTCACCCCTCCACTTT.

This clonotype was observed at least ten times. This chain links TRBV4-2 with TRBJ1-1, with TRBD1 matching over 9 bases. CDR3 length: 15 residues. Germline CDR1 is LGHNA and CDR2 is YNFKEQ. With 3 bases clipped from V and 5 bases from J, the junction kept 7 bases outside the gene matches. The CDR3 protein is CASSQDTGGRTEAFF. The CDR3 nucleotides are TGTGCCAGCAGCCAGGACACAGGGGGCCGGACTGAAGCTTTCTTT.

The sample holds many counts of this clonotype. The rearrangement links TRBV7-9 to TRBJ2-3; the D is unclear. CDR1 and CDR2 from the germline V gene are SEHNR and FQNEAQ (reference sequence). V was cut by 6 bases and J by 2 bases, with 18 bases left in between. This CDR3 contains 16 residues. CDR3 sequence reads: CASRKLNPRNTDTQYF. The CDR3 DNA reads TGTGCCAGCAGGAAACTCAATCCTCGGAACACAGATACGCAGTATTTT.

This clonotype appeared many times. V usage is TRBV5-1 and J usage is TRBJ1-1; 8 bases are shared with TRBD1. This CDR3 region has 14 residues. The germline V gene has CDR1 SGHRS and CDR2 YFSETQ. V lost 2 bases to trimming and J lost 2 bases; unmatched junction nucleotides: 2. The CDR3 sequence: CASSLQGVNTEAFF. CDR3 nucleotides: TGCGCCAGCAGCTTACAGGGGGTAAACACTGAAGCTTTCTTT.

In regard to this clonotype: Since no conserved phenylalanine or tryptophan closes the CDR3, a read error is the likely cause. This chain joins TRBV24-1 and TRBJ2-3; perhaps D is TRBD1 or TRBD2 (6 bases each). Germline-derived CDR1 and CDR2 are KGHDR and SFDVKD. This CDR3 has 14 amino acids. V lost 6 bases to trimming and J lost 0 bases, with 9 bases between them. CDR3 amino acids: CATSQGGSTDTQYL. The CDR3 nucleotides are TGTGCCACCAGTCAAGGGGGGAGCACAGATACGCAGTATCTT.

This clonotype was recorded a few times. The CDR3 DNA sequence: TGTGCCAGCAGCTTAGCGGGGCCGAGCCGGACTGAAGCTTTCTTT. It translates to CASSLAGPSRTEAFF. This rearrangement joins TRBV11-2 to TRBJ1-1; TRBD1 might be the D (5 bases). V was cut by 1 base and J by 5 bases, with 14 bases left in between. Germline V gives CDR1 SGHAT, CDR2 FQNNGV. CDR3 length: 15 amino acids.

This clonotype was seen many times. The J gene is TRBJ1-1, the V gene TRBV20-1; D is undetermined. The V end lost 0 bases, the J end lost 7 bases, and 6 bases lay between the germline ends. Germline-derived CDR1 and CDR2 are DFQATT and SNEGSKA (reference sequence). The CDR3 is made up of 11 amino acids. The CDR3 here is CSARDPSEAFF. Written as DNA, the CDR3 is TGCAGTGCTAGAGATCCCAGTGAAGCTTTCTTT.

The chain links TRBV6-5 to TRBJ2-1; D uncertain. V was clipped by 0 bases and J by 8 bases, with 11 bases between them. CDR3 length: 14 amino acids. Per germline, CDR1 MNHEY and CDR2 SVGAGI. In nucleotides, the CDR3 is TGTGCCAGCAGTTACTCCAGTGGCGGAGATGAGCAGTTCTTC. Amino acid sequence: CASSYSSGGDEQFF.

This chain connects TRBV18 to TRBJ1-2; 7 bases are shared with TRBD1. The CDR3 is made up of 12 amino acids. The trim removed 8 bases at V and 3 bases at J, leaving 3 bases unmatched. The germline gives CDR1 KGHSH, CDR2 LQKENI. The CDR3 region has the DNA TGTGCCAGCGCAGGGACAGACTATGGCTACACCTTC. This translates into CASAGTDYGYTF.

This clonotype was recorded a few times. This chain links TRBV28 with TRBJ1-4; a weak D match, TRBD1 (5 bases). The CDR3 sequence is 15 residues long. CDR1 MDHEN and CDR2 SYDVKM come from the germline V gene. V was trimmed by 5 bases and J by 1 base, leaving 11 bases between them. The DNA for the CDR3 is TGTGCCAGCAGTGCCACAGGCTTAACTAATGAAAAACTGTTTTTT. Amino acids: CASSATGLTNEKLFF.

This clonotype was seen a handful of times. This chain uses TRBV5-1 with TRBJ2-3, with TRBD2 matching over 15 bases. Unmatched junction bases numbered 8, after V lost 1 base and J lost 2 bases. This CDR3 is built from 19 residues. From germline, CDR1 is SGHRS and CDR2 YFSETQ. The DNA of the CDR3 is TGCGCCAGCAGCTTGACCGGACTAGCGGGAGGGAACCACACAGATACGCAGTATTTT. Its translation: CASSLTGLAGGNHTDTQYF.

The table lists this clonotype with a few counts. The CDR3 DNA is TGCGCCAGCAGCCAAGATCGGGCAGGGTCTTCACCCCTCCACTTT. This gives the protein CASSQDRAGSSPLHF. This chain joins TRBV4-3 and TRBJ1-6, with D tentatively TRBD1 (5 bases). V shed 0 bases and J shed 9 bases, with 12 bases lying between them. CDR3 length equals 15 residues. From germline, CDR1 is LGHNA and CDR2 YSLEER.

There are a few counts of this clonotype. The CDR3 sequence: CASNLRRGRNYGYTF. For the CDR3, the DNA is TGTGCCAGCAATCTTAGGAGGGGGCGAAACTATGGCTACACCTTC. The rearrangement joins TRBV28 to TRBJ1-2; 7 positions match TRBD1. The CDR3 has 15 residues. Unmatched junction bases numbered 10, after V lost 7 bases and J lost 2 bases. Germline CDR1 MDHEN, CDR2 SYDVKM.

In its sample, this clonotype was seen a few times. J is TRBJ2-4 and V is TRBV20-1; D assignment may be TRBD1 or TRBD2 (5 bases each). Germline assignment: CDR1 DFQATT and CDR2 SNEGSKA (reference sequence). V gave up 0 bases and J gave up 1 base, with 16 bases separating them. The CDR3 is made up of 17 amino acids. CDR3 loop: CSARDRLGWGAKNIQYF. The DNA for the CDR3 is TGCAGTGCTAGAGATCGTTTGGGGTGGGGGGCCAAAAACATTCAGTACTTC.

Only a few counts were recorded for this clonotype. The chain recombines TRBV12-3 or TRBV12-4 with TRBJ1-6; a possible D gene is TRBD1 (5 bases). The germline V and J ends were trimmed by 1 base and 7 bases, with 8 bases remaining between them. CDR3 size: 14 residues. The DNA for the CDR3 is TGTGCCAGCAGTTTAGGAGGGGCCAATTCACCCCTCCACTTT. Translation gives CASSLGGANSPLHF.

V is TRBV6-2 or TRBV6-3 and J is TRBJ1-5; 9 positions match TRBD1. Germline assignment: CDR1 MNHEY and CDR2 SVGEGT. The CDR3 runs to 14 residues. Losses at the gene ends were 6 bases for V and 4 bases for J; bases not matched to a gene: 4. CDR3 nucleotides: TGTGCCAGCAGCAAACAGGGGGCGAATCAGCCCCAGCATTTT. Residues: CASSKQGANQPQHF.

This clonotype was picked up many times. The chain is built from TRBV28 and TRBJ1-5; 10 nucleotides match TRBD1. V lost 6 bases to trimming and J lost 4 bases; unmatched junction nucleotides: 12. The CDR3 loop spans 17 amino acids. Germline CDR1 reads MDHEN; CDR2 reads SYDVKM. The CDR3 DNA follows: TGTGCCAGCAGCGAAGATGACAGGGGGCAAAGGAATCAGCCCCAGCATTTT. It yields the protein CASSEDDRGQRNQPQHF.

The chain carries TRBV7-9 and TRBJ2-7; a possible D gene is TRBD1 (5 bases). The germline V gene encodes CDR1 SEHNR and CDR2 FQNEAQ (reference sequence). CDR3 size: 16 residues. Trimming pared 2 bases from V and 0 bases from J, leaving 14 bases between. CDR3 sequence reads: CASSLPFPQDSYEQYF. CDR3 coding DNA: TGTGCCAGCAGCTTACCCTTCCCACAGGACTCCTACGAGCAGTACTTC. The variable domain in full, with the rest retrieved from reference TRBV7-9 and TRBJ2-7, is DTGVSQNPRHKITKRGQNVTFRCDPISEHNRLYWYRQTLGQGPEFLTYFQNEAQLEKSRLLSDRFSAERPKGSFSTLEIQRTEQGDSAMYLCASSLPFPQDSYEQYFGPGTRLTVT.

The DNA of the CDR3 is TGTGCCAGCAGAAAAACAGGTTGGCTTAGCACAGATACGCAGTATTTT. Its translation: CASRKTGWLSTDTQYF. The J gene is TRBJ2-3, the V gene TRBV12-3 or TRBV12-4; D may be TRBD1 (5 bases). The CDR3 is made up of 16 amino acids. The ends were cut back, 6 bases at V and 0 bases at J, with 16 bases in the middle.

This clonotype showed up just a few times. The chain joins TRBV11-2 to TRBJ1-5; D is ambiguous. The CDR3 contains 15 residues. Deletions cut 5 bases from V and 0 bases from J, with 11 bases between. Germline CDR1 is SGHAT and CDR2 is FQNNGV. As DNA, the CDR3 is TGTGCCAGCAGCCCGCGACACAGTAGCAATCAGCCCCAGCATTTT. Protein product: CASSPRHSSNQPQHF.

This clonotype was recorded a few times. The chain carries TRBV5-1 and TRBJ1-1; D might be TRBD1 (5 bases). The V and J ends lost 0 bases and 0 bases respectively, with 9 bases between them. Germline V gives CDR1 SGHRS, CDR2 YFSETQ. CDR3 length: 15 residues. CDR3 in amino acids: CASSLGGELNTEAFF. CDR3 in DNA: TGCGCCAGCAGCTTGGGGGGGGAATTGAACACTGAAGCTTTCTTT.

This clonotype turned up a few times. The CDR3 region has the DNA TGTGCCAGCAGCCGGGAAACCTCAAACACCGGGGAGCTGTTTTTT. It specifies CASSRETSNTGELFF. V usage is TRBV7-9 and J usage is TRBJ2-2; the D gene is possibly TRBD2 (5 bases). Germline V gene sequence: CDR1 SEHNR, CDR2 FQNEAQ (reference sequence). This CDR3 is 15 amino acids long. Trimming took off 5 bases at V and 2 bases at J, with 12 bases between the two ends. Full variable domain (remainder filled in from reference TRBV7-9 and TRBJ2-2): DTGVSQNPRHKITKRGQNVTFRCDPISEHNRLYWYRQTLGQGPEFLTYFQNEAQLEKSRLLSDRFSAERPKGSFSTLEIQRTEQGDSAMYLCASSRETSNTGELFFGEGSRLTVL.

In this sample, this clonotype turned up many times. The chain uses TRBV20-1 and TRBJ1-5; D remains unclear. CDR3 length: 15 amino acids. V was trimmed by 2 bases and J by 2 bases, leaving 13 bases between them. CDR1 and CDR2 (germline): DFQATT, SNEGSKA (reference sequence). The CDR3 DNA follows: TGCAGTGCTAGACGTCTTGGGGTCGGCAATCAGCCCCAGCATTTT. It specifies CSARRLGVGNQPQHF.

The chain links TRBV20-1 to TRBJ2-3, with 7 positions matching TRBD2. The V segment lost 6 bases and the J segment 3 bases; nucleotides outside the gene matches: 9. Germline CDR1 and CDR2: DFQATT and SNEGSKA (reference sequence). The CDR3 totals 14 residues. CDR3 bases: TGCAGTGCCCGGCGGGGGACTTTGACAGATACGCAGTATTTT. This sequence encodes CSARRGTLTDTQYF.

The V call is TRBV9, the J call TRBJ2-3; 8 bases agree with TRBD2. Germline values: CDR1 SGDLS, CDR2 YYNGEE. Losses at the gene ends were 4 bases for V and 2 bases for J; bases not matched to a gene: 9. This CDR3 region has 16 residues. The CDR3: CASSPRRGGYTDTQYF. The CDR3 DNA follows: TGTGCCAGCAGCCCCCGTCGGGGGGGGTACACAGATACGCAGTATTTT.

The chain joins TRBV14 to TRBJ2-5; 7 bases map to TRBD2. V lost 3 bases and J lost 6; bases outside the gene matches: 13. The CDR3 has 16 amino acids. Germline-derived CDR1 and CDR2 are SGHDN and FVKESK. CDR3 sequence reads: CASSQAGTTDLKTQYF. The CDR3, as DNA: TGTGCCAGCAGCCAGGCCGGGACTACTGACTTGAAGACCCAGTACTTC.

CDR3 coding DNA: TGCAGTGCTATTAGCGGGAGCCGGGTCAATGAGCAGTTCTTC. This translates into CSAISGSRVNEQFF. The chain uses TRBV20-1 and TRBJ2-1; the match to TRBD2 covers 9 bases. Trimming cost V 4 bases and J 6 bases; bases outside gene matches: 7. The germline V gene encodes CDR1 DFQATT and CDR2 SNEGSKA (reference sequence). The CDR3 covers 14 residues.